The 26 T cell receptor beta chains below come from one sample, sequenced in a study of cytomegalovirus exposure and HLA in healthy donors. This PCR relied on a set of 60 Vbeta primers and 13 Jbeta primers. Clones were read by immunoSEQ multiplex PCR, and TCRdb kept only the in-frame ones, dropping some. The sample lists roughly 200,000 clones; 75% to 85% were seen once. The sequenced sample consisted of PBMCs. The source is a woman aged 55-69 years in good health and CMV-seropositive.

The chain carries TRBV15 and TRBJ1-1, with TRBD1 identical over 8 bases. Germline V gene lookup returns CDR1 LNHNV and CDR2 YYDKDF (reference sequence). V lost 3 bases and J lost 4; bases outside the gene matches: 4. The CDR3 is 14 residues long. CDR3 bases: TGTGCCACCAGCAGGGCCCAGGGGGCCACTGAAGCTTTCTTT. Protein: CATSRAQGATEAFF.

For the CDR3, the DNA is TGCGCCAGCACGAGGACACTAGAGACCCAGTACTTC. Protein product: CASTRTLETQYF. V gene TRBV10-2 combines with J gene TRBJ2-5; TRBD1 is a possible D gene (5 bases). This CDR3 contains 12 residues. With 7 bases removed from V and 4 bases from J, the gap between germline ends came to 10 bases. Per germline, CDR1 WSHSY and CDR2 SAAADI.

This clone was seen a few times. The V call is TRBV6-1, the J call TRBJ1-2; 8 bases line up with TRBD1. The junction had 4 bases not matched to a gene; V was cut back by 5 bases and J by 2 bases. This CDR3 region has 14 residues. The germline CDR1 and CDR2 sequences are MNHNS and SASEGT. The CDR3 reads CASSLDRANYGYTF. Written as DNA, the CDR3 is TGTGCCAGCAGTTTGGACAGGGCGAACTATGGCTACACCTTC.

This clone turned up a few times. V usage is TRBV5-1 and J usage is TRBJ1-4, with D hard to call. This CDR3 region has 16 residues. Germline CDR1 is SGHRS and CDR2 is YFSETQ. V lost 0 bases to trimming and J lost 8 bases, with 17 bases between them. CDR3 sequence reads: CASSLGSRDAGEKLFF. CDR3 bases: TGCGCCAGCAGCTTGGGGTCCCGTGACGCGGGGGAAAAACTGTTTTTT. Drawing the rest from reference TRBV5-1 and TRBJ1-4, the complete variable domain is KAGVTQTPRYLIKTRGQQVTLSCSPISGHRSVSWYQQTPGQGLQFLFEYFSETQRNKGNFPGRFSGRQFSNSRSEMNVSTLELGDSALYLCASSLGSRDAGEKLFFGSGTQLSVL.

This clone was counted only a few times. This rearrangement joins TRBV6-1 to TRBJ2-7, with a tentative D call TRBD2 (5 bases). CDR3 size: 14 residues. V lost 5 bases and J lost 2, with 13 bases in between. Per the germline V gene, CDR1 is MNHNS and CDR2 is SASEGT. The DNA of the CDR3 is TGTGCCAGCAGTTCTCCGGGATATCCCTACGAGCAGTACTTC. It encodes CASSSPGYPYEQYF.

This clone was observed once. The V gene is TRBV7-2, the J gene TRBJ2-7; D is perhaps TRBD2 (6 bases). The V end lost 5 bases, the J end lost 4 bases, and 9 bases lay between the germline ends. This CDR3 has 12 amino acids. Germline V gives CDR1 SGHTA, CDR2 FQGNSA. CDR3 residues: CASSTRGYEQYF. Here the CDR3 DNA reads TGTGCCAGCAGCACCCGGGGGTACGAGCAGTACTTC.

The CDR3 bases are TGTGCCAGCAGCAGACAGGGGGATGAAAAACTGTTTTTT. Residues: CASSRQGDEKLFF. This chain links TRBV6-5 with TRBJ1-4, with 9 bases matching TRBD1. The CDR3 contains 13 residues. CDR1 and CDR2 (germline): MNHEY, SVGAGI. The ends lost 6 bases at V and 6 bases at J; junction bases unmatched: 2.

The rearrangement uses TRBV19 and TRBJ1-1, with 9 bases lining up with TRBD1. The V and J ends lost 7 bases and 0 bases, in that order; junction bases with no gene match: 9. CDR1 LNHDA and CDR2 SQIVND come from the germline V gene (reference sequence). This CDR3 comprises 16 residues. The CDR3: CASTRDRASMNTEAFF. In DNA form, the CDR3 reads TGTGCCAGTACCAGGGACAGGGCCTCCATGAACACTGAAGCTTTCTTT.

Here the CDR3 DNA reads TGTGCCAGCTCACCCGGTGACAGGGCTGAACAGCCCCAGCATTTT. Translating it yields CASSPGDRAEQPQHF. The V call is TRBV18, the J call TRBJ1-5; 7 bases are a match to TRBD1. This CDR3 spans 15 amino acids. Germline-derived CDR1 and CDR2 are KGHSH and LQKENI. V dropped 3 bases and J dropped 7; count of bases not matched to a gene: 9.

This chain connects TRBV2 to TRBJ2-1; D gene unclear. The CDR3 loop spans 11 amino acids. The ends were cut back, 5 bases at V and 9 bases at J, with 8 bases in the middle. Germline CDR1 SNHLY, CDR2 FYNNEI. The DNA for the CDR3 is TGTGCCAGCAGTCCCAGGCTTGAGCAGTTCTTC. Amino acids: CASSPRLEQFF.

V usage is TRBV5-4 and J usage is TRBJ2-3; D may be TRBD2 (6 bases). Germline CDR1 reads SGHNT; CDR2 reads YYREEE (reference sequence). Trimming took off 0 bases at V and 2 bases at J, with 16 bases between the two ends. The CDR3 has 17 residues. In DNA, the CDR3 is TGTGCCAGCAGCTTGGAGGGAGGCGGGCGGTTCACAGATACGCAGTATTTT. Amino acids: CASSLEGGGRFTDTQYF.

V usage is TRBV5-6 and J usage is TRBJ2-1; TRBD2 agrees at 10 bases. Losses at the gene ends were 4 bases for V and 5 bases for J; bases not matched to a gene: 9. The CDR3 runs to 16 residues. The germline gives CDR1 SGHDT, CDR2 YYEEEE. The CDR3 loop is CASSNLGLAFHNEQFF. The CDR3 DNA reads as TGTGCCAGCAGCAACTTGGGACTAGCGTTTCACAATGAGCAGTTCTTC. The full variable domain, completed using reference TRBV5-6 and TRBJ2-1, is DAGVTQSPTHLIKTRGQQVTLRCSPKSGHDTVSWYQQALGQGPQFIFQYYEEEERQRGNFPDRFSGHQFPNYSSELNVNALLLGDSALYLCASSNLGLAFHNEQFFGPGTRLTVL.

The chain combines TRBV19 with TRBJ1-2; D remains unclear. CDR3 size: 14 residues. The germline V and J ends were trimmed by 0 bases and 4 bases, with 9 bases remaining between them. In germline, CDR1 is LNHDA, CDR2 SQIVND (reference sequence). The CDR3 here is CASSIDRQVYGYTF. CDR3 nucleotide sequence: TGTGCCAGTAGTATAGATCGTCAGGTCTATGGCTACACCTTC.

This chain's CDR3 is CASSSAGDYNEQFF. CDR3 coding DNA: TGTGCCAGCAGCTCCGCGGGGGACTACAATGAGCAGTTCTTC. This sequence joins TRBV5-8 and TRBJ2-1; 7 nucleotides agree with TRBD2. CDR1 and CDR2 from the germline V gene are SGHTS and YDEGEE. J gave up 3 bases and V 3 bases, and 3 bases lay outside the gene matches. This CDR3 has 14 amino acids.

V is TRBV2 and J is TRBJ2-7; 14 bases are a match to TRBD2. This CDR3 is built from 14 residues. From germline, CDR1 is SNHLY and CDR2 FYNNEI. With 6 bases clipped from V and 3 bases from J, the junction kept 1 base outside the gene matches. CDR3 sequence reads: CASSGLAGGYEQYF. The CDR3 nucleotides are TGTGCCAGCAGCGGACTAGCGGGAGGCTACGAGCAGTACTTC. Drawing the rest from reference TRBV2 and TRBJ2-7, the complete variable domain is EPEVTQTPSHQVTQMGQEVILRCVPISNHLYFYWYRQILGQKVEFLVSFYNNEISEKSEIFDDQFSVERPDGSNFTLKIRSTKLEDSAMYFCASSGLAGGYEQYFGPGTRLTVT.

As concerns this clone: Its ends do not fully match the called genes, so a read error is possible. The V and J genes are TRBV6-1 and TRBJ2-4; the D is unclear. Germline lookup yields CDR1 MNHNS and CDR2 SASEGT. The CDR3 is 11 residues long. The CDR3 region is CASREGWAKYF. As DNA, the CDR3 is TGTGCCAGCAGGGAAGGGTGGGCGAAGTACTTC.

This clone has a single count. The chain links TRBV9 to TRBJ2-1, with TRBD1 as a possible D gene (6 bases). V was shortened by 2 bases and J by 2 bases, with 14 bases between the two germline ends. Germline assignment: CDR1 SGDLS and CDR2 YYNGEE. This CDR3 region has 16 residues. For the CDR3, the DNA is TGTGCCAGCAGCGTGGTCTCCAGGGGCACCTACAATGAGCAGTTCTTC. It is translated as CASSVVSRGTYNEQFF.

The chain couples TRBV7-8 to TRBJ1-3; no reliable D call. The CDR3 sequence is 17 residues long. V shed 5 bases and J shed 4 bases, with 21 bases lying between them. Germline-derived CDR1 and CDR2 are SGHVS and FQNEAQ. The DNA of the CDR3 is TGTGCCAGCAGCCCATTTCGTAGAGGAGCGAGGGGAAACACCATATATTTT. Protein product: CASSPFRRGARGNTIYF.

This sequence joins TRBV5-5 and TRBJ1-4, with D unresolved. The CDR3 sequence is 14 residues long. CDR1 is SGHKS and CDR2 is YYEKEE in the germline V gene (reference sequence). V lost 2 bases and J lost 5, with 10 bases in between. In nucleotides, the CDR3 is TGTGCCAGCAGCTTTAATGGGAGGAATGAAAAACTGTTTTTT. Its protein product is CASSFNGRNEKLFF.

J is TRBJ2-1 and V is TRBV2; 10 nucleotides agree with TRBD2. V was pared by 6 bases and J by 2 bases, with 10 bases of the junction left unmatched. Germline V gene data show CDR1 as SNHLY and CDR2 as FYNNEI. CDR3 length: 17 amino acids. Here the CDR3 DNA reads TGTGCCAGCAGAGCTGGTAGCGGGGGGTACGCCTACAATGAGCAGTTCTTC. Encoded protein: CASRAGSGGYAYNEQFF. The full variable domain, completed using reference TRBV2 and TRBJ2-1, is EPEVTQTPSHQVTQMGQEVILRCVPISNHLYFYWYRQILGQKVEFLVSFYNNEISEKSEIFDDQFSVERPDGSNFTLKIRSTKLEDSAMYFCASRAGSGGYAYNEQFFGPGTRLTVL.

The V gene is TRBV9, the J gene TRBJ2-2; D call uncertain. CDR1 is SGDLS and CDR2 is YYNGEE in the germline V gene. The CDR3 sequence is 13 residues long. V dropped 4 bases and J dropped 3 bases, with 7 bases sitting between them. For the CDR3, the DNA is TGTGCCAGCAGCTCCTCCTACACCGGGGAGCTGTTTTTT. Translation: CASSSSYTGELFF.

V usage is TRBV18 and J usage is TRBJ2-7; 10 bases are shared with TRBD1. CDR1 is KGHSH, CDR2 LQKENI, per germline. The CDR3 length is 16 residues. V gave up 3 bases and J gave up 7 bases; unmatched junction bases: 12. The DNA for the CDR3 is TGTGCCAGCTCACCCCTCGGACAGGGGGGGGGAGGTGAGCAGTACTTC. It specifies CASSPLGQGGGGEQYF.

The CDR3 nucleotides read TGTGCCAGCAGCCTCCGGGTCAGCACAGATACGCAGTATTTT. This translates into CASSLRVSTDTQYF. The rearrangement joins TRBV7-2 to TRBJ2-3; D uncertain. This CDR3 is 14 amino acids long. Trimming removed 5 bases at V and 0 bases at J, with 9 bases between. CDR1 SGHTA and CDR2 FQGNSA come from the germline V gene.

V is TRBV6-1 and J is TRBJ1-2; no definite D call. This CDR3 is 16 amino acids long. With 4 bases removed from V and 2 bases from J, the gap between germline ends came to 17 bases. CDR1 is MNHNS, CDR2 SASEGT, per germline. CDR3 nucleotide sequence: TGTGCCAGCAGTGCCACTACATTCCTTGTGAACTATGGCTACACCTTC. Translating gives CASSATTFLVNYGYTF.

The V gene is TRBV6-5, the J gene TRBJ2-7, with TRBD2 matching over 8 bases. The germline V gene encodes CDR1 MNHEY and CDR2 SVGAGI. Germline trimming cut 8 bases from V and 2 bases from J; bases unmatched to any gene: 11. This CDR3 has 15 amino acids. CDR3 bases: TGTGCCAGCCGTTTCCCCAGCGGGGGCACCTACGAGCAGTACTTC. Amino acids: CASRFPSGGTYEQYF.

The chain employs TRBV6-5 and TRBJ1-1, with D maybe TRBD1 (5 bases). V lost 6 bases to trimming and J lost 3 bases, with 14 bases between them. The length of the CDR3 is 14 residues. CDR1 MNHEY and CDR2 SVGAGI come from the germline V gene. CDR3 loop: CASRKPGGDTEAFF. CDR3 bases: TGTGCCAGCAGAAAACCCGGGGGGGACACTGAAGCTTTCTTT.